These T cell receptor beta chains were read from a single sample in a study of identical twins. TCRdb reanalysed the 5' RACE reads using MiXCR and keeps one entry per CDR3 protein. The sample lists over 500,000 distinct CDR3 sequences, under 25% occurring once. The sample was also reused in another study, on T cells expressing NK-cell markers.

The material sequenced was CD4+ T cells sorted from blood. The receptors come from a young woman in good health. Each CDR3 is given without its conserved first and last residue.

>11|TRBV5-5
ASSLAQTNEQF
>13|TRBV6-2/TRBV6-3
ASSQWDRGTDTQY
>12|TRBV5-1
ASSLETGVGIQY
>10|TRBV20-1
SATGRVNEQF
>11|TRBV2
ASFREMNTEAF
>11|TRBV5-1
ASWTGSGNTIY
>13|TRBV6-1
ASRKTSGRRDTQY
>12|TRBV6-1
ASSGTGDSYEQY
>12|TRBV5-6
ASSEDYYSYEQY
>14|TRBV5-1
ASSLDLTSMNTEAF
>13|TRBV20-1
SADADRGSTDTQY
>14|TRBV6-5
ASSYRSTGRATEAF
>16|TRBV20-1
SASDPRGQMSSGNTIY